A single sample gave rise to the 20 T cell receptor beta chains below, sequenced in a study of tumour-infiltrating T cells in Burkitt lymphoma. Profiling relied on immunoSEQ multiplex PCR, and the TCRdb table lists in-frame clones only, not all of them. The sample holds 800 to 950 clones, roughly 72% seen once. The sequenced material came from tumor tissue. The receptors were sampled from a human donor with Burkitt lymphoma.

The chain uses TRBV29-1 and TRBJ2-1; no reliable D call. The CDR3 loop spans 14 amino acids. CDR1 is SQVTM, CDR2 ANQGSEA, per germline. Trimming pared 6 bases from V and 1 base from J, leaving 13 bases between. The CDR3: CSVKVGYSYNEQFF. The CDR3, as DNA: TGCAGCGTCAAAGTGGGGTATTCCTACAATGAGCAGTTCTTC.

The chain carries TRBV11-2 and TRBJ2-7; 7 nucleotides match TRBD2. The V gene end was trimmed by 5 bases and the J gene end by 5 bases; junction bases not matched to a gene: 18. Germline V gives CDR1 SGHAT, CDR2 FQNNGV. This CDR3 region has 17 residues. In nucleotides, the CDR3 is TGTGCCAGCAGCCGACCACTATCTGGGGGGGACTACAACGAGCAGTACTTC. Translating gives CASSRPLSGGDYNEQYF.

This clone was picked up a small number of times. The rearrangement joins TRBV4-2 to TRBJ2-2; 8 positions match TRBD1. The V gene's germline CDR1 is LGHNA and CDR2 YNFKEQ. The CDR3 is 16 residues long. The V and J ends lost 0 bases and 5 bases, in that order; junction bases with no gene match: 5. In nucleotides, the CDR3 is TGTGCCAGCAGCCAAGAGGGGACAGGCGGGACCGGGGAGCTGTTTTTT. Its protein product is CASSQEGTGGTGELFF.

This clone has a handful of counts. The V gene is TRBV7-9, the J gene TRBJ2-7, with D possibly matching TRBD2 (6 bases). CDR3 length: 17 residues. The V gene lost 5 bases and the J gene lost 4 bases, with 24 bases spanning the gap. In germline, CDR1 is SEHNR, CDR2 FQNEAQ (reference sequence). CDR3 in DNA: TGTGCCAGCAGCGAAGCCTACACTAGCCAGAAACGATACGAGCAGTACTTC. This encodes CASSEAYTSQKRYEQYF.

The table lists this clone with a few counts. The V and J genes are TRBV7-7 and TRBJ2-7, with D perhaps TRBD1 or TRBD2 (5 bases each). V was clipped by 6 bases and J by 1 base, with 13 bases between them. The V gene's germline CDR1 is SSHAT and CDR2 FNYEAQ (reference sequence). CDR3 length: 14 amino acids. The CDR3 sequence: CASRRDGISYEQYF. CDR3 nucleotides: TGTGCCAGCAGACGGGACGGGATTTCCTACGAGCAGTACTTC.

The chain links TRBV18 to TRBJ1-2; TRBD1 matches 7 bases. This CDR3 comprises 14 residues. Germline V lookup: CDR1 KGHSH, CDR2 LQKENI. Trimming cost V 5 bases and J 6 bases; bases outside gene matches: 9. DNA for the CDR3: TGTGCCAGCTCAGTGCGACAGGGCGTCCATGGCTACACCTTC. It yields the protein CASSVRQGVHGYTF.

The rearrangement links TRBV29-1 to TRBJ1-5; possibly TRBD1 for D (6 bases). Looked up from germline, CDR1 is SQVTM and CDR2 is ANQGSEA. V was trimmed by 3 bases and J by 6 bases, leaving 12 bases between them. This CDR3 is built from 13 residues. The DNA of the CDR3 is TGCAGCGTTGATGCGGGGGCAGGTCAGCCCCAGCATTTT. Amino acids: CSVDAGAGQPQHF.

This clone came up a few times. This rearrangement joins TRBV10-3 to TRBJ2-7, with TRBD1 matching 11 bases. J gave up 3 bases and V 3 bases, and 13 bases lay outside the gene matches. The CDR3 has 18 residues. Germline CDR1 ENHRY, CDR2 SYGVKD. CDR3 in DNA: TGTGCCATCAGTGACCGAGCGCTAGACGGGACAGGGGGCTACGAGCAGTACTTC. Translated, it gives CAISDRALDGTGGYEQYF.

The CDR3 DNA follows: TGTGCCAGCAGCTTATTCGGGTCCGGGGAGCTGTTTTTT. This encodes CASSLFGSGELFF. J is TRBJ2-2 and V is TRBV7-8, with D unclear. Trimming cost V 2 bases and J 6 bases, with 7 bases left between them. This CDR3 has 13 amino acids. CDR1 SGHVS and CDR2 FQNEAQ come from the germline V gene.

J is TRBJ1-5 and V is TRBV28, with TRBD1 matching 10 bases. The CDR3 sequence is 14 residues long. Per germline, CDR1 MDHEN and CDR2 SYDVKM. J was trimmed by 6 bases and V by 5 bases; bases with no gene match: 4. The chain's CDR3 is CASSLDRGIQPQHF. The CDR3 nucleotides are TGTGCCAGCAGTCTGGACAGGGGGATTCAGCCCCAGCATTTT. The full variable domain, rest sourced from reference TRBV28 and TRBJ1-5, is DVKVTQSSRYLVKRTGEKVFLECVQDMDHENMFWYRQDPGLGLRLIYFSYDVKMKEKGDIPEGYSVSREKKERFSLILESASTNQTSMYLCASSLDRGIQPQHFGDGTRLSIL.

The DNA of the CDR3 is TGTGCCAGTAGTCACGGCATAACTAGCACAGATACGCAGTATTTT. This codes for CASSHGITSTDTQYF. The chain uses TRBV19 and TRBJ2-3; D is unresolved. Germline V gene sequence: CDR1 LNHDA, CDR2 SQIVND (reference sequence). The CDR3 has 15 amino acids. V gave up 5 bases and J gave up 0 bases, with 12 bases separating them.

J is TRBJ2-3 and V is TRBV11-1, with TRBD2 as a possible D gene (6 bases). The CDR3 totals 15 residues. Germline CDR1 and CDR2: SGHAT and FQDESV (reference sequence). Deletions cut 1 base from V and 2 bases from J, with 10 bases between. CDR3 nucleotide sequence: TGTGCCAGCAGCTTAGTTGGCGGGACCACAGATACGCAGTATTTT. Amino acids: CASSLVGGTTDTQYF. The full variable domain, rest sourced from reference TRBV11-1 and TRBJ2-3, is EAEVAQSPRYKITEKSQAVAFWCDPISGHATLYWYRQILGQGPELLVQFQDESVVDDSQLPKDRFSAERLKGVDSTLKIQPAELGDSAMYLCASSLVGGTTDTQYFGPGTRLTVL.

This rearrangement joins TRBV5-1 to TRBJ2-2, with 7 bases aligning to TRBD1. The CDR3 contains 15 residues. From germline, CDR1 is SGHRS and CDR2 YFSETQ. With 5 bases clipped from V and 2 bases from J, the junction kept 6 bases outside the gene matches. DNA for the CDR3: TGCGCCAGCAGTTCGGGACAGCCTAACACCGGGGAGCTGTTTTTT. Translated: CASSSGQPNTGELFF.

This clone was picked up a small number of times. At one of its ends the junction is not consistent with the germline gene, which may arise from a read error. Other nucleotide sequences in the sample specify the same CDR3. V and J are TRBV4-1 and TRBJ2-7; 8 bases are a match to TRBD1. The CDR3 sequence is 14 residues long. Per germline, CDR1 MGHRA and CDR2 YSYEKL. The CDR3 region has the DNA TGCGCCAGCAGCCTCGGGACAGGTTCCTTCGAGCAGTACTTC. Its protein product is CASSLGTGSFEQYF.

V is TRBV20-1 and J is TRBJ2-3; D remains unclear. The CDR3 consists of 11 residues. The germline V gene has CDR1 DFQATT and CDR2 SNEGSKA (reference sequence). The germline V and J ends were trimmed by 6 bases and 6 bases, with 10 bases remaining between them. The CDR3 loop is CSALERDTQYF. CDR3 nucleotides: TGCAGTGCACTGGAGCGCGATACGCAGTATTTT.

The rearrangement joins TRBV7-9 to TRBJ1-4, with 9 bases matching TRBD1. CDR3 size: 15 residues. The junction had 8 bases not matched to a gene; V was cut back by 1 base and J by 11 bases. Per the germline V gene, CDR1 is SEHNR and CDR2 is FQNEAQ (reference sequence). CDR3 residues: CASSLGSSGQGKLFF. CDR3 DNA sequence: TGTGCCAGCAGCTTAGGGTCGTCAGGACAGGGGAAACTGTTTTTT.

CDR3 bases: TGTGCCAGCTCACCGGAACATGGGGTCAGGAGCTCCTACGAGCAGTACTTC. Its protein is CASSPEHGVRSSYEQYF. This chain links TRBV18 with TRBJ2-7; D uncertain. This CDR3 spans 17 amino acids. Deletions cut 3 bases from V and 0 bases from J, with 18 bases between. In germline, CDR1 is KGHSH, CDR2 LQKENI.

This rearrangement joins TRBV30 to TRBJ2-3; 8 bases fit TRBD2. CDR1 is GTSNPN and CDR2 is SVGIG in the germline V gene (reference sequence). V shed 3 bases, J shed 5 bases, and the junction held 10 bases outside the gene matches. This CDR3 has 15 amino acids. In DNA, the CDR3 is TGTGCCTGGAGGCGCGGGGGGCCCGGCGGAGATACGCAGTATTTT. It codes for CAWRRGGPGGDTQYF.

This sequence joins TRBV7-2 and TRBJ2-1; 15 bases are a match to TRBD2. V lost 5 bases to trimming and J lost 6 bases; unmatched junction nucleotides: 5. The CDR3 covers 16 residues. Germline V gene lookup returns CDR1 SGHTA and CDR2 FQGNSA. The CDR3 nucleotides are TGTGCCAGCAGCCCCCGGGGACTAGCGGGAGGCAATGAGCAGTTCTTC. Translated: CASSPRGLAGGNEQFF.

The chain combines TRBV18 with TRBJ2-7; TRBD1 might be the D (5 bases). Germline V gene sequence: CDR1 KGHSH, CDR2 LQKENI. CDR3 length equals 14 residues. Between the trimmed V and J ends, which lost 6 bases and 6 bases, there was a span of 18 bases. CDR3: CASSKGQGLSEQYF. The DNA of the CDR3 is TGTGCCAGCTCGAAGGGGCAGGGCTTAAGCGAGCAGTACTTC.